This TCR beta chain was sequenced in a study of T-cell memory formation after mild COVID-19. TCRdb reprocessed the 5' RACE reads via MiXCR and lists one record per CDR3 protein. This sample has roughly 620,000 distinct CDR3 sequences; roughly 18% occur once, and the top ten carry more than 10%. CDR3 length equals 14 residues. CDR1 DFQATT and CDR2 SNEGSKA come from the germline V gene (reference sequence). Trimming cost V 0 bases and J 5 bases; bases outside gene matches: 6. Material for sequencing was PBMCs or a T cell subset sorted from them (not recorded which). The TCR was taken from an adult woman who had mild COVID-19 (a few samples of this study predate the infection). Cell type and time point are not known. The J gene is TRBJ2-5, the V gene TRBV20-1; 7 nucleotides align to TRBD2. CDR3 coding DNA: TGCAGTGCTAGAGATGGGGGGGTCGGGGAGACCCAGTACTTC. It specifies CSARDGGVGETQYF.